This T cell receptor (beta chain) stems from a study of cytomegalovirus exposure and HLA in healthy donors. Study-wide points: For most TCR beta V segments, an earlier analysis put the productive rate at about 87% or about 30% of the time.

Primers: 60 Vbeta forward and 13 Jbeta reverse. Measured with immunoSEQ multiplex PCR; TCRdb has only the in-frame clones, and not every one. The sample lists 150,000 to 200,000 clones, roughly 90% occurring once. Regarding this clone: Antigen unknown.

The clonotype originates from a woman under 30 in good health and CMV-seronegative. The specimen was PBMCs.

The CDR3, as DNA: TGTGCCAGCAGCCCCCCATGGGCTAGCGAAGTCGGTGAGCAGTTCTTC. Protein sequence: CASSPPWASEVGEQFF. The chain combines TRBV7-6 with TRBJ2-1; tentatively, D is TRBD2 (6 bases). The V gene's germline CDR1 is SGHVS and CDR2 FNYEAQ. This CDR3 region has 16 residues. Trimming removed 5 bases from V and 9 bases from J, with 23 bases in between. Full variable domain (remainder filled in from reference TRBV7-6 and TRBJ2-1): GAGVSQSPRYKVTKRGQDVALRCDPISGHVSLYWYRQALGQGPEFLTYFNYEAQQDKSGLPNDRFSAERPEGSISTLTIQRTEQRDSAMYRCASSPPWASEVGEQFFGPGTRLTVL.